The 29 T cell receptor beta chains reported below all come from one sample, sequenced in a study of shared clonotypes between healthy human individuals. The repertoire was sequenced with immunoSEQ multiplex PCR; TCRdb's copy has only in-frame clones and lacks some. This sample has about 2.1 million clones, with 85% to 95% found just once. CD45RO-negative cells were positively selected for CCR7, leaving out terminally differentiated effector memory CD45RA+ cells. The sequencing sample was made of naive CD8+ T cells from PBMCs. The receptors derive from a man aged 18 to 29 in good health. Some clones in this sample may be carry-over from other donors' samples.

Note on this clone: This same CDR3 is encoded by further DNA sequences in the sample. This rearrangement joins TRBV28 to TRBJ2-7; unclear D gene. The CDR3 sequence is 12 residues long. Germline CDR1 is MDHEN and CDR2 is SYDVKM. Between the trimmed V and J ends, which lost 3 bases and 4 bases, there was a span of 7 bases. The CDR3 nucleotides read TGTGCCAGCAGTTTTCCCCGGTACGAGCAGTACTTC. Encoded protein: CASSFPRYEQYF.

As to this clone: Within the sample, other DNA sequences also encode this same CDR3. The gene calls are TRBV27 and TRBJ2-7, with D uncertain. The length of the CDR3 is 13 residues. Germline V gives CDR1 MNHEY, CDR2 SMNVEV (reference sequence). Between the trimmed V and J ends, which lost 3 bases and 1 base, there was a span of 7 bases. The CDR3 spells CASSFGRSYEQYF. The CDR3 DNA reads as TGTGCCAGCAGTTTCGGACGTTCCTACGAGCAGTACTTC.

The chain carries TRBV9 and TRBJ1-2; a possible D gene is TRBD1 (5 bases). Trimming stripped 0 bases from V and 3 bases from J, with 12 bases between. Germline assignment: CDR1 SGDLS and CDR2 YYNGEE. This CDR3 contains 15 residues. The CDR3 region has the DNA TGTGCCAGCAGCGTAGGGGTCAGGGAGGACTATGGCTACACCTTC. It codes for CASSVGVREDYGYTF.

The chain recombines TRBV5-1 with TRBJ1-2; D may be TRBD1 (6 bases). Trimming took 1 base from V and 6 from J, leaving 10 bases between them. CDR1 is SGHRS, CDR2 YFSETQ, per germline. The CDR3 is 13 amino acids. Written as DNA, the CDR3 is TGCGCCAGCAGCTTGAGGGGGGGCGATGGCTACACCTTC. Protein sequence: CASSLRGGDGYTF. Full variable domain (remainder filled in from reference TRBV5-1 and TRBJ1-2): KAGVTQTPRYLIKTRGQQVTLSCSPISGHRSVSWYQQTPGQGLQFLFEYFSETQRNKGNFPGRFSGRQFSNSRSEMNVSTLELGDSALYLCASSLRGGDGYTFGSGTRLTVV.

V usage is TRBV29-1 and J usage is TRBJ2-1; D uncertain. The ends were cut back, 4 bases at V and 7 bases at J, with 11 bases in the middle. Germline CDR1 is SQVTM and CDR2 is ANQGSEA. The CDR3 length is 12 residues. The DNA for the CDR3 is TGCAGCGTTGTTTTGTCGGTAAATGAGCAGTTCTTC. Its translation: CSVVLSVNEQFF.

The rearrangement uses TRBV28 and TRBJ2-7, with 8 positions matching TRBD2. From germline, CDR1 is MDHEN and CDR2 SYDVKM. This CDR3 comprises 14 residues. Trimming removed 9 bases from V and 4 bases from J; junction bases left unmatched: 11. The CDR3 sequence: CASLTTSGPYEQYF. The CDR3 region has the DNA TGTGCCAGTTTAACAACTAGCGGACCATACGAGCAGTACTTC.

V usage is TRBV10-3 and J usage is TRBJ2-1; 9 bases agree with TRBD2. The CDR3 extends over 14 amino acids. In germline, CDR1 is ENHRY, CDR2 SYGVKD. Unmatched junction bases numbered 6, after V lost 5 bases and J lost 7 bases. Written as DNA, the CDR3 is TGTGCCATCAGTTTGGCTAGCGGGATTAATGAGCAGTTCTTC. Amino acid sequence: CAISLASGINEQFF.

V usage is TRBV14 and J usage is TRBJ2-3; 11 positions match TRBD1. The CDR3 loop spans 18 amino acids. Germline CDR1 reads SGHDN; CDR2 reads FVKESK. J was trimmed by 5 bases and V by 0 bases; bases with no gene match: 10. The CDR3 sequence: CASSQDGRTGGGGDTQYF. CDR3 DNA sequence: TGTGCCAGCAGCCAAGATGGTAGGACAGGGGGCGGGGGAGATACGCAGTATTTT.

The chain combines TRBV9 with TRBJ2-5, with TRBD2 matching over 9 bases. CDR1 and CDR2 from the germline V gene are SGDLS and YYNGEE. The length of the CDR3 is 16 residues. After removal of 3 bases from V and 4 bases from J, the junction contained 10 bases not matched to a gene. The CDR3 reads CASSEKPGLAAETQYF. The CDR3 DNA follows: TGTGCCAGCAGCGAAAAACCGGGACTAGCAGCAGAGACCCAGTACTTC.

The chain links TRBV2 to TRBJ2-1, with D maybe TRBD2 (5 bases). The CDR3 length is 16 residues. The ends were cut back, 3 bases at V and 4 bases at J, with 16 bases in the middle. CDR1 and CDR2 (germline): SNHLY, FYNNEI. The CDR3 coding sequence is TGTGCCAGCAGTGAGAAGGGTGGCGGGCTATACAATGAGCAGTTCTTC. Translation gives CASSEKGGGLYNEQFF.

V gene TRBV4-3 combines with J gene TRBJ2-3, with 7 bases fitting TRBD1. Trimming at V came to 0 bases and at J to 1 base, leaving 4 bases not matched to a gene. This CDR3 comprises 16 residues. The germline gives CDR1 LGHNA, CDR2 YSLEER. CDR3 in DNA: TGCGCCAGCAGCCAAGAAGAGCAGGGGGGCACAGATACGCAGTATTTT. As protein: CASSQEEQGGTDTQYF.

This chain uses TRBV28 with TRBJ2-2; 7 bases line up with TRBD2. This CDR3 region has 17 residues. V lost 6 bases, J lost 0 bases, and 10 bases stayed unmatched. From germline, CDR1 is MDHEN and CDR2 SYDVKM. CDR3 sequence (DNA): TGTGCCAGCAGCTGGCTAGTAGGGACTACGAACACCGGGGAGCTGTTTTTT. Its protein is CASSWLVGTTNTGELFF.

This clone was recorded once. This chain connects TRBV7-3 to TRBJ2-2, with a possible D match to TRBD1 (7 bases). Per the germline V gene, CDR1 is SGHTA and CDR2 is FQGTGA. The CDR3 is made up of 17 amino acids. V was shortened by 5 bases and J by 5 bases, with 21 bases between the two germline ends. The CDR3 DNA reads TGTGCCAGCAGCGGCCGCCCAGGACAGGAGGGAACCGGGGAGCTGTTTTTT. Its translation is CASSGRPGQEGTGELFF.

The chain has TRBV6-6 and TRBJ2-2; 8 bases agree with TRBD1. The CDR3 is made up of 16 amino acids. The trim removed 5 bases at V and 4 bases at J, leaving 9 bases unmatched. The germline V gene encodes CDR1 MNHNY and CDR2 SVGAGI (reference sequence). In DNA, the CDR3 is TGTGCCAGCAGTAACGTCGGACAGGGAGCCACCGGGGAGCTGTTTTTT. Translation: CASSNVGQGATGELFF.

The chain carries TRBV28 and TRBJ1-5; no clear D gene. Trimming took 5 bases from V and 3 from J, leaving 8 bases between them. The CDR3 length is 13 residues. From germline, CDR1 is MDHEN and CDR2 SYDVKM. The DNA of the CDR3 is TGTGCCAGCAGTCCTAGCGCCAATCAGCCCCAGCATTTT. It specifies CASSPSANQPQHF.

With regard to this clone: In the same sample, other DNA sequences code for this CDR3. This rearrangement joins TRBV13 to TRBJ1-1; D remains unclear. The germline V and J ends were trimmed by 5 bases and 2 bases, with 6 bases remaining between them. The germline gives CDR1 PRHDT, CDR2 FYEKMQ (reference sequence). This CDR3 region has 12 residues. CDR3 DNA: TGTGCCAGCAGCCCGGGCAACACTGAAGCTTTCTTT. This codes for CASSPGNTEAFF.

The chain is built from TRBV9 and TRBJ2-1; TRBD2 matches 7 bases. The CDR3 runs 16 residues. V trimming: 4 bases; J trimming: 5 bases; junction bases outside the gene matches: 12. Germline V gene sequence: CDR1 SGDLS, CDR2 YYNGEE. The CDR3 sequence is CASSTRLRESNNEQFF. The CDR3 bases are TGTGCCAGCAGCACCCGATTGCGGGAGTCTAACAATGAGCAGTTCTTC.

The chain links TRBV5-1 to TRBJ2-7; 9 bases map to TRBD1. Trimming took 4 bases from V and 5 from J; bases not matched to a gene: 13. The germline V gene encodes CDR1 SGHRS and CDR2 YFSETQ. CDR3 length: 16 amino acids. The DNA of the CDR3 is TGCGCCAGCAGCCCCCGGGGTGGGACAGGGATCCACGAGCAGTACTTC. This gives the protein CASSPRGGTGIHEQYF.

The V call is TRBV6-1, the J call TRBJ2-7, with TRBD2 matching over 9 bases. This CDR3 has 15 amino acids. The V segment lost 3 bases and the J segment 2 bases; nucleotides outside the gene matches: 5. Germline V CDR1 and CDR2: MNHNS, SASEGT. The CDR3 protein is CASSDLGGRAYEQYF. The DNA of the CDR3 is TGTGCCAGCAGTGACCTTGGCGGGAGGGCCTACGAGCAGTACTTC.

Remarks on this clone: Mismatch with germline at one junction end may stem from a read error. The chain recombines TRBV15 with TRBJ2-1; TRBD2 might be the D (5 bases). The CDR3 is 13 residues long. Germline V lookup: CDR1 LNHNV, CDR2 YYDKDF (reference sequence). The CDR3 DNA reads as TGTGCCACCAGCAGCGGAAGCTTGGACTCCCCGGTCTTC. This gives the protein CATSSGSLDSPVF.

V is TRBV20-1 and J is TRBJ1-5; the D gene is possibly TRBD1 (5 bases). The CDR3 runs to 11 residues. Germline CDR1 DFQATT, CDR2 SNEGSKA (reference sequence). Trimming cost V 5 bases and J 11 bases, with 13 bases left between them. CDR3 amino acids: CSAGQDMAQHF. Here the CDR3 DNA reads TGCAGTGCTGGGCAGGACATGGCCCAGCATTTT.

The chain uses TRBV7-9 and TRBJ1-1; a weak D match, TRBD1 (6 bases). CDR3 size: 14 residues. Per the germline V gene, CDR1 is SEHNR and CDR2 is FQNEAQ (reference sequence). V lost 4 bases to trimming and J lost 4 bases, with 13 bases between them. DNA for the CDR3: TGTGCCAGCAGCTCCCCGGGGGCGCGCACTGAAGCTTTCTTT. Amino acid sequence: CASSSPGARTEAFF.

V is TRBV27 and J is TRBJ2-1; TRBD2 matches 8 bases. With 4 bases clipped from V and 3 bases from J, the junction kept 5 bases outside the gene matches. From germline, CDR1 is MNHEY and CDR2 SMNVEV (reference sequence). The CDR3 runs 15 residues. As DNA, the CDR3 is TGTGCCAGCAGTTCCGGGACTAGGGGCTACAATGAGCAGTTCTTC. Its protein product is CASSSGTRGYNEQFF.

The rearrangement links TRBV7-3 to TRBJ2-2, with 7 nucleotides matching TRBD2. V shed 5 bases and J 3 bases; nucleotides not matched to a gene: 15. The germline V gene has CDR1 SGHTA and CDR2 FQGTGA. CDR3 length: 18 residues. DNA of the CDR3: TGTGCCAGCAGCCCCCCACTAGGGCGGGAGTGGGACACCGGGGAGCTGTTTTTT. It codes for CASSPPLGREWDTGELFF.

V is TRBV2 and J is TRBJ2-1; 7 nucleotides line up with TRBD2. This CDR3 comprises 15 residues. CDR1 and CDR2 from the germline V gene are SNHLY and FYNNEI. J gave up 6 bases and V 3 bases, and 8 bases lay outside the gene matches. The CDR3 protein is CASSEGQGGGNEQFF. The CDR3 region has the DNA TGTGCCAGCAGTGAGGGGCAGGGCGGGGGCAATGAGCAGTTCTTC.

J is TRBJ2-2 and V is TRBV7-2, with D possibly being TRBD2 (5 bases). V gave up 1 base and J gave up 5 bases, with 11 bases separating them. This CDR3 spans 15 amino acids. CDR1 is SGHTA and CDR2 is FQGNSA in the germline V gene. This chain's CDR3 is CASSLVEDLTGELFF. The CDR3 DNA reads as TGTGCCAGCAGCTTAGTGGAGGATTTAACCGGGGAGCTGTTTTTT. The entire variable domain, with the rest obtained from reference TRBV7-2 and TRBJ2-2, is as follows: GAGVSQSPSNKVTEKGKDVELRCDPISGHTALYWYRQSLGQGLEFLIYFQGNSAPDKSGLPSDRFSAERTGGSVSTLTIQRTQQEDSAVYLCASSLVEDLTGELFFGEGSRLTVL.

The V and J genes are TRBV9 and TRBJ2-7; 7 bases align to TRBD1. Germline CDR1 and CDR2: SGDLS and YYNGEE. The trim removed 0 bases at V and 0 bases at J, leaving 3 bases unmatched. This CDR3 is built from 15 residues. In DNA, the CDR3 is TGTGCCAGCAGCGTAGAACAGGGGCCCTCCTACGAGCAGTACTTC. Amino acids: CASSVEQGPSYEQYF.

This clone was detected only once. The J gene is TRBJ2-1, the V gene TRBV7-3, with D maybe TRBD1 (5 bases). Trimming removed 2 bases at V and 7 bases at J, with 12 bases between. Germline loops: CDR1 SGHTA, CDR2 FQGTGA. CDR3 size: 14 residues. This chain's CDR3 is CASSLGALANEQFF. DNA for the CDR3: TGTGCCAGCAGCTTAGGGGCCCTTGCGAATGAGCAGTTCTTC.

The chain uses TRBV30 and TRBJ2-5; 7 nucleotides align to TRBD2. Germline V gene lookup returns CDR1 GTSNPN and CDR2 SVGIG (reference sequence). The CDR3 consists of 14 residues. Trimming took 1 base from V and 5 from J; bases not matched to a gene: 7. In DNA, the CDR3 is TGTGCCTGGAGTGCCGAGACTAGCCTGGAGACCCAGTACTTC. Amino acid sequence: CAWSAETSLETQYF.